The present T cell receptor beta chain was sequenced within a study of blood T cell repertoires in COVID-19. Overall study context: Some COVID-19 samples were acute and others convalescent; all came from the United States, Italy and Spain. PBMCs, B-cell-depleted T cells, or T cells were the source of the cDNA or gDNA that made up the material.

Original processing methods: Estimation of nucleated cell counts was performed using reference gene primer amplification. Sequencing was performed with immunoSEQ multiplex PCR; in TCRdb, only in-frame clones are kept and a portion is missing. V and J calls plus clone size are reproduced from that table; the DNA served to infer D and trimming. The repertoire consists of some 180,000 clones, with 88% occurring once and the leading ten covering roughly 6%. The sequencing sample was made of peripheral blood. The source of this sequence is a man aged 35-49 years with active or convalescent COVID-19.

The CDR3 DNA follows: TGTGCCACCAGCAGAGTGTCTTCAGGGGACACTGAAGCTTTCTTT. This sequence encodes CATSRVSSGDTEAFF. The chain recombines TRBV15 with TRBJ1-1, with D possibly being TRBD1 (6 bases). The germline CDR1 and CDR2 sequences are LNHNV and YYDKDF (reference sequence). V lost 1 base and J 3 bases, leaving 12 bases between the germline ends. The CDR3 is 15 amino acids.